The 26 T cell receptor beta chains presented below share a single source sample, sequenced in a study of T cell clonotyping in hematopoietic cell transplantation. TCRdb keeps only in-frame clones here, not all; method: immunoSEQ multiplex PCR. In the table there are about 45,000 clones, roughly 80% of which are singletons. Time point of the sample: recipient sample about 28 days before transplant, after cytoreduction. The sample in question was peripheral blood mononuclear cells, obtained before stem cell transplant. The receptors here all came from a man aged 55 to 70 with myelodysplastic syndrome. Some clones in this sample may be carry-over from other donors' samples.

The J gene is TRBJ1-6, the V gene TRBV4-3; weak D call: TRBD1 (5 bases). Germline V lookup: CDR1 LGHNA, CDR2 YSLEER. Trimming took 2 bases from V and 7 from J, leaving 6 bases between them. The CDR3 loop spans 13 amino acids. The CDR3 DNA follows: TGCGCCAGCAGCCAATCAGGGAATTCACCCCTCCACTTT. As protein: CASSQSGNSPLHF.

The chain couples TRBV7-6 to TRBJ1-5, with TRBD1 matching 7 bases. This CDR3 has 16 residues. Germline V gene data show CDR1 as SGHVS and CDR2 as FNYEAQ. The ends lost 0 bases at V and 4 bases at J; junction bases unmatched: 6. The DNA of the CDR3 is TGTGCCAGCAGCTTAGCGGGGGGACAGCCTAATCAGCCCCAGCATTTT. Its protein is CASSLAGGQPNQPQHF. The full variable domain, completed using reference TRBV7-6 and TRBJ1-5, is GAGVSQSPRYKVTKRGQDVALRCDPISGHVSLYWYRQALGQGPEFLTYFNYEAQQDKSGLPNDRFSAERPEGSISTLTIQRTEQRDSAMYRCASSLAGGQPNQPQHFGDGTRLSIL.

The chain combines TRBV7-3 with TRBJ1-4; 8 bases line up with TRBD1. Per germline, CDR1 SGHTA and CDR2 FQGTGA. V trimming: 7 bases; J trimming: 2 bases; junction bases outside the gene matches: 12. The CDR3 has 17 residues. The CDR3 protein is CASNQDRGQFTNEKLFF. The CDR3 DNA is TGTGCCAGCAACCAAGACAGGGGACAATTTACTAATGAAAAACTGTTTTTT.

V usage is TRBV4-3 and J usage is TRBJ2-3, with D unclear. The CDR3 contains 15 residues. The germline CDR1 and CDR2 sequences are LGHNA and YSLEER. Trimming took 1 base from V and 0 from J, leaving 8 bases between them. CDR3 loop: CASSQGYRSTDTQYF. The CDR3, as DNA: TGCGCCAGCAGCCAAGGCTACCGTAGCACAGATACGCAGTATTTT.

The chain combines TRBV4-2 with TRBJ2-2; 9 nucleotides agree with TRBD2. Germline values: CDR1 LGHNA, CDR2 YNFKEQ. CDR3 size: 16 residues. The V gene end was trimmed by 1 base and the J gene end by 3 bases; junction bases not matched to a gene: 3. The CDR3 bases are TGTGCCAGCAGCCAAGGGAAGCGGGGGGACACCGGGGAGCTGTTTTTT. The encoded protein is CASSQGKRGDTGELFF.

V and J are TRBV30 and TRBJ1-1; 10 positions match TRBD1. The CDR3 loop spans 11 amino acids. V dropped 5 bases and J dropped 7; count of bases not matched to a gene: 1. The germline gives CDR1 GTSNPN, CDR2 SVGIG (reference sequence). The CDR3 coding sequence is TGTGCCTGGGACAGGGGGCGTGAAGCTTTCTTT. Translated: CAWDRGREAFF.

The rearrangement uses TRBV5-1 and TRBJ2-5; TRBD2 aligns across 13 bases. V shed 0 bases and J 1 base; nucleotides not matched to a gene: 0. The germline V gene has CDR1 SGHRS and CDR2 YFSETQ. The CDR3 totals 16 residues. In DNA, the CDR3 is TGCGCCAGCAGCTTGGGGACTAGCGGGGGCCAAGAGACCCAGTACTTC. Its protein is CASSLGTSGGQETQYF.

As regards this clone: One end of the junction varies from germline; a read error may be responsible. The chain combines TRBV7-7 with TRBJ2-5; perhaps D is TRBD1 or TRBD2 (5 bases each). Germline V gene sequence: CDR1 SSHAT, CDR2 FNYEAQ (reference sequence). This CDR3 has 15 residues. The CDR3 here is CASSLALGAGETQYF. The DNA of the CDR3 is TGTGCTAGCAGCTTAGCTCTCGGGGCAGGGGAGACCCAGTACTTC.

The chain couples TRBV20-1 to TRBJ1-2; no clear D. This CDR3 region has 9 residues. Per germline, CDR1 DFQATT and CDR2 SNEGSKA (reference sequence). V was shortened by 5 bases and J by 14 bases, with 12 bases between the two germline ends. The CDR3 loop is CSAETDSTF. DNA for the CDR3: TGCAGTGCTGAAACGGACTCAACCTTC.

The V and J genes are TRBV5-5 and TRBJ1-2; no clear D. V lost 0 bases, J lost 3 bases, and 3 bases lay in between. Germline CDR1 SGHKS, CDR2 YYEKEE (reference sequence). The CDR3 has 12 amino acids. CDR3 protein: CASSLDYYGYTF. The CDR3 coding sequence is TGTGCCAGCAGCTTGGATTACTATGGCTACACCTTC.

The chain uses TRBV4-3 and TRBJ1-4; D is possibly TRBD1 (5 bases). Germline CDR1 is LGHNA and CDR2 is YSLEER. The CDR3 loop spans 14 amino acids. Trimming took off 4 bases at V and 2 bases at J, with 8 bases between the two ends. CDR3 nucleotides: TGCGCCAGCAGCCCGGGACCTACTAATGAAAAACTGTTTTTT. Translation gives CASSPGPTNEKLFF.

This chain uses TRBV14 with TRBJ2-5; the D gene is possibly TRBD2 (6 bases). Germline V gives CDR1 SGHDN, CDR2 FVKESK. Trimming cost V 1 base and J 9 bases, with 18 bases left between them. The CDR3 has 15 residues. The CDR3 spells CASSQGGWPGGAQYF. In nucleotides, the CDR3 is TGTGCCAGCAGCCAAGGCGGTTGGCCGGGCGGGGCCCAGTACTTC.

This clone came up once. V usage is TRBV23-1 and J usage is TRBJ1-1; maybe TRBD1 (5 bases). TRBV23-1 is noted as an ORF with a role that remains uncertain. Trimming removed 0 bases at V and 1 base at J, with 15 bases between. The CDR3 sequence is 17 residues long. CDR3 sequence reads: CASSQSEGKGTNTEAFF. Here the CDR3 DNA reads TGCGCCAGCAGTCAATCCGAGGGGAAGGGGACGAACACTGAAGCTTTCTTT.

The CDR3 is CASSPQASGIETQYF. The CDR3 DNA follows: TGTGCCAGCAGCCCCCAGGCTAGCGGAATAGAGACCCAGTACTTC. The rearrangement uses TRBV7-3 and TRBJ2-5; 7 bases line up with TRBD2. Trimming took 5 bases from V and 4 from J; bases not matched to a gene: 10. The CDR3 loop spans 15 amino acids. CDR1 SGHTA and CDR2 FQGTGA come from the germline V gene.

This sequence joins TRBV28 and TRBJ2-7, with D tentatively TRBD1 (5 bases). The germline gives CDR1 MDHEN, CDR2 SYDVKM. Trimming removed 1 base at V and 5 bases at J, with 9 bases between. There are 13 residues in the CDR3. In nucleotides, the CDR3 is TGTGCCAGCAGTTTATATAAGGGGCACGAGCAGTACTTC. It encodes CASSLYKGHEQYF.

The chain employs TRBV2 and TRBJ1-6; tentatively, D is TRBD1 (6 bases). Trimming pared 9 bases from V and 6 bases from J, leaving 21 bases between. The germline V gene encodes CDR1 SNHLY and CDR2 FYNNEI. The CDR3 is made up of 16 amino acids. The CDR3 sequence: CARESRGGGINSPLHF. CDR3 coding DNA: TGTGCCAGAGAGAGTCGAGGGGGGGGGATTAATTCACCCCTCCACTTT.

This clone was recorded a few times. V gene TRBV28 combines with J gene TRBJ1-2, with 7 bases lining up with TRBD1. Germline loops: CDR1 MDHEN, CDR2 SYDVKM. Trimming removed 5 bases from V and 4 bases from J; junction bases left unmatched: 7. The CDR3 runs to 14 residues. For the CDR3, the DNA is TGTGCCAGCAGTCCCTCGGGACAGATCTATGGCTACACCTTC. This sequence encodes CASSPSGQIYGYTF.

The rearrangement uses TRBV30 and TRBJ2-2; D is ambiguous. The V end was cut by 2 bases, the J end by 6 bases, with 10 bases between. CDR3 length: 13 amino acids. The germline V gene has CDR1 GTSNPN and CDR2 SVGIG (reference sequence). The CDR3 spells CAWSFYLAGELFF. The DNA of the CDR3 is TGTGCCTGGAGTTTCTATCTGGCCGGGGAGCTGTTTTTT. Full variable domain (missing parts from reference TRBV30 and TRBJ2-2): SQTIHQWPATLVQPVGSPLSLECTVEGTSNPNLYWYRQAAGRGLQLLFYSVGIGQISSEVPQNLSASRPQDRQFILSSKKLLLSDSGFYLCAWSFYLAGELFFGEGSRLTVL.

The J gene is TRBJ2-4, the V gene TRBV12-2. TRBV12-2 is noted as a pseudogene. The CDR3 contains 16 residues. CDR3 sequence: CASRLVGGRAKNIQYF. The CDR3, as DNA: TGTGCAAGTCGCTTAGTTGGGGGGCGGGCCAAAAACATTCAGTACTTC.

The chain couples TRBV5-6 to TRBJ2-2, with 9 bases identical to TRBD1. In germline, CDR1 is SGHDT, CDR2 YYEEEE. V lost 4 bases and J lost 4; bases outside the gene matches: 5. There are 15 residues in the CDR3. The CDR3 nucleotides read TGTGCCAGCAGCCTTCGGGACAGGGCCACCGGGGAGCTGTTTTTT. Translation: CASSLRDRATGELFF. The variable domain in full, with the rest retrieved from reference TRBV5-6 and TRBJ2-2, is DAGVTQSPTHLIKTRGQQVTLRCSPKSGHDTVSWYQQALGQGPQFIFQYYEEEERQRGNFPDRFSGHQFPNYSSELNVNALLLGDSALYLCASSLRDRATGELFFGEGSRLTVL.

The chain carries TRBV30 and TRBJ2-1; D not certain. The CDR3 runs 13 residues. The V end lost 5 bases, the J end lost 4 bases, and 12 bases lay between the germline ends. CDR1 is GTSNPN, CDR2 SVGIG, per germline (reference sequence). The CDR3 protein is CAWSVNTYNEQFF. The CDR3 coding sequence is TGTGCCTGGTCTGTAAATACATACAATGAGCAGTTCTTC.

This clone was found a few times. The genes are TRBV28 and TRBJ1-2; no clear D gene. Trimming pared 3 bases from V and 0 bases from J, leaving 14 bases between. Germline V gene data show CDR1 as MDHEN and CDR2 as SYDVKM. The CDR3 is made up of 16 amino acids. DNA for the CDR3: TGTGCCAGCAGTTTCTCACGGGGTCCCCCTAACTATGGCTACACCTTC. As protein: CASSFSRGPPNYGYTF.

The gene calls are TRBV27 and TRBJ1-3; D uncertain. CDR1 and CDR2 from the germline V gene are MNHEY and SMNVEV (reference sequence). This CDR3 has 15 amino acids. The ends were cut back, 0 bases at V and 0 bases at J, with 6 bases in the middle. CDR3 DNA sequence: TGTGCCAGCAGTTTATCATGGTCCTCTGGAAACACCATATATTTT. Its translation is CASSLSWSSGNTIYF.

The chain has TRBV19 and TRBJ1-5, with D unclear. V shed 5 bases and J shed 3 bases, with 11 bases lying between them. This CDR3 has 14 residues. Germline-derived CDR1 and CDR2 are LNHDA and SQIVND (reference sequence). CDR3 protein: CASSALGINQPQHF. DNA of the CDR3: TGTGCCAGTAGTGCCCTCGGTATCAATCAGCCCCAGCATTTT.

This clone was recorded a few times. CDR3 bases: TGTGCCAGCAGCTTAGAAGGACGGAGCTACGAGCAGTACTTC. It codes for CASSLEGRSYEQYF. This sequence joins TRBV7-6 and TRBJ2-7, with D uncertain. CDR1 and CDR2 (germline): SGHVS, FNYEAQ. CDR3 length: 14 amino acids. The V and J ends lost 1 base and 3 bases respectively, with 10 bases between them.

The J gene is TRBJ1-1, the V gene TRBV7-8; 10 bases agree with TRBD1. The V and J ends lost 4 bases and 3 bases, in that order; junction bases with no gene match: 2. The CDR3 contains 14 residues. Looked up from germline, CDR1 is SGHVS and CDR2 is FQNEAQ. The CDR3 nucleotides read TGTGCCAGCAGCTCGGGACAGGGGTACACTGAAGCTTTCTTT. Translation gives CASSSGQGYTEAFF.